These 3 T cell receptor beta chains originate from one sample sequenced in a study of cytomegalovirus exposure and HLA in healthy donors. PCR primers comprised 60 Vbeta and 13 Jbeta primers. Data came from immunoSEQ multiplex PCR; TCRdb stores just in-frame clones and leaves some out. The table lists over 130,000 clones, around 78% of them singletons. What was sequenced was PBMCs. The receptor set was obtained from a woman between 35 and 50 years old in good health and CMV-seropositive.

This clone was seen a few times. CDR3 protein: CASSSLPGLAGGPTNADEQFF. As DNA, the CDR3 is TGCGCCAGCAGCTCCTTACCGGGACTAGCGGGAGGCCCAACGAACGCGGATGAGCAGTTCTTC. The V and J genes are TRBV5-1 and TRBJ2-1; TRBD2 matches 15 bases. Germline V CDR1 and CDR2: SGHRS, YFSETQ. Trimming removed 3 bases from V and 8 bases from J; junction bases left unmatched: 21. The CDR3 has 21 amino acids.

This chain connects TRBV7-6 to TRBJ2-1; D remains unclear. Germline V gene sequence: CDR1 SGHVS, CDR2 FNYEAQ. V was trimmed by 4 bases and J by 8 bases, leaving 12 bases between them. The CDR3 consists of 13 residues. Here the CDR3 reads CASSSPNGYEQFF. DNA for the CDR3: TGTGCCAGCAGCTCTCCAAACGGGTATGAGCAGTTCTTC. Combining the CDR3 with reference TRBV7-6 and TRBJ2-1 gives the whole variable domain GAGVSQSPRYKVTKRGQDVALRCDPISGHVSLYWYRQALGQGPEFLTYFNYEAQQDKSGLPNDRFSAERPEGSISTLTIQRTEQRDSAMYRCASSSPNGYEQFFGPGTRLTVL.

This clone occurred a few times. The chain links TRBV10-3 to TRBJ1-2, with 7 bases identical to TRBD1. V dropped 0 bases and J dropped 4; count of bases not matched to a gene: 5. The CDR3 loop spans 15 amino acids. Per the germline V gene, CDR1 is ENHRY and CDR2 is SYGVKD. The CDR3 spells CAISESNRGPYGYTF. CDR3 nucleotides: TGTGCCATCAGTGAGTCGAACAGGGGTCCCTATGGCTACACCTTC.